The 27 T cell receptor beta chains presented below share a single source sample, sequenced in a study of CD8+CD57+ T cells in acquired aplastic anemia. Both TCR beta VDJ combination and CDR3 sequence profiling were carried out. Genomic DNA was the template for this profiling. One entry per CDR3 protein, called by TCRdb with MiXCR from the reads. This table holds some 180,000 distinct CDR3 sequences, 35% to 50% found once. Sequenced: sorted CD4+, CD8+, or CD8+CD57+ T cells (not recorded which) from PBMCs. All receptors come from a human donor in good health.

This clonotype was counted ten times or more. V usage is TRBV11-2 and J usage is TRBJ2-7, with TRBD1 matching over 7 bases. The CDR3 consists of 16 residues. J was trimmed by 0 bases and V by 2 bases; bases with no gene match: 7. Germline loops: CDR1 SGHAT, CDR2 FQNNGV. CDR3 region: CASSLSGQASSYEQYF. The CDR3 DNA follows: TGTGCCAGCAGCTTATCCGGACAGGCGAGCTCCTACGAGCAGTACTTC. Variable domain in full (rest from reference TRBV11-2 and TRBJ2-7): EAGVAQSPRYKIIEKRQSVAFWCNPISGHATLYWYQQILGQGPKLLIQFQNNGVVDDSQLPKDRFSAERLKGVDSTLKIQPAKLEDSAVYLCASSLSGQASSYEQYFGPGTRLTVT.

Of note for this clonotype: No conserved phenylalanine or tryptophan ends this CDR3, so it is likely a read error. This rearrangement joins TRBV4-2 to TRBJ2-7; 7 bases match TRBD1. The V gene end was trimmed by 6 bases and the J gene end by 0 bases; junction bases not matched to a gene: 8. This CDR3 has 15 amino acids. The germline CDR1 and CDR2 sequences are LGHNA and YNFKEQ. The CDR3 reads CASRAVQGVSYEQYL. CDR3 DNA sequence: TGTGCCAGCAGAGCGGTGCAGGGGGTCTCCTACGAGCAGTACCTC.

J is TRBJ1-5 and V is TRBV7-8; possibly TRBD1 for D (5 bases). V lost 4 bases and J lost 2, with 15 bases in between. CDR1 and CDR2 (germline): SGHVS, FQNEAQ. The CDR3 totals 16 residues. CDR3 DNA sequence: TGTGCCAGCAGCTCGTCCAGGGTTTTCGGCAATCAGCCCCAGCATTTT. As protein: CASSSSRVFGNQPQHF.

The V and J genes are TRBV7-6 and TRBJ1-2; D remains ambiguous. In germline, CDR1 is SGHVS, CDR2 FNYEAQ. Trimming left V 5 bases short and J 4 bases short, with 11 bases between. The CDR3 sequence is 13 residues long. CDR3 sequence (DNA): TGTGCCAGCAGCCCCTCCACCGTCTATGGCTACACCTTC. Encoded protein: CASSPSTVYGYTF.

The V call is TRBV15, the J call TRBJ1-6, with a possible D match to TRBD1 (5 bases). V lost 1 base and J lost 7, with 8 bases in between. Germline CDR1 LNHNV, CDR2 YYDKDF (reference sequence). This CDR3 is 14 amino acids long. The CDR3 nucleotides are TGTGCCACCAGCAGAGTAGGGACCAATTCACCCCTCCACTTT. Its translation is CATSRVGTNSPLHF.

This chain connects TRBV6-1 to TRBJ2-1, with D perhaps matching TRBD2 (6 bases). The ends were cut back, 8 bases at V and 3 bases at J, with 17 bases in the middle. The CDR3 consists of 15 residues. Germline V gene data show CDR1 as MNHNS and CDR2 as SASEGT. CDR3 nucleotides: TGTGCCAGCTGCGGAGGCGGGGCTAACTACAATGAGCAGTTCTTC. As protein: CASCGGGANYNEQFF.

This clonotype appeared many times. The rearrangement joins TRBV5-8 to TRBJ2-1; 7 positions match TRBD2. The V gene's germline CDR1 is SGHTS and CDR2 YDEGEE. The CDR3 runs to 14 residues. The V gene end was trimmed by 3 bases and the J gene end by 12 bases; junction bases not matched to a gene: 12. The CDR3 sequence: CASSSRGGASGQFF. The CDR3 coding sequence is TGTGCCAGCAGCTCTCGCGGGGGAGCGTCTGGGCAGTTCTTC.

The chain couples TRBV10-3 to TRBJ2-1; 9 nucleotides align to TRBD2. After removal of 6 bases from V and 9 bases from J, the junction contained 6 bases not matched to a gene. The germline gives CDR1 ENHRY, CDR2 SYGVKD. The CDR3 extends over 13 amino acids. CDR3 DNA sequence: TGTGCCATCAGCCCCGCGGGGGGGATTGAGCAGTTCTTC. Residues: CAISPAGGIEQFF.

This clonotype was seen a few times. The chain uses TRBV2 and TRBJ1-5, with D unresolved. The CDR3 totals 13 residues. Trimming left V 6 bases short and J 7 bases short, with 13 bases between. The germline CDR1 and CDR2 sequences are SNHLY and FYNNEI. CDR3 bases: TGTGCCAGCAGACAGTACGGTGACCAGCCCCAGCATTTT. Amino acid sequence: CASRQYGDQPQHF. The complete variable domain, with remaining parts taken from reference TRBV2 and TRBJ1-5, reads EPEVTQTPSHQVTQMGQEVILRCVPISNHLYFYWYRQILGQKVEFLVSFYNNEISEKSEIFDDQFSVERPDGSNFTLKIRSTKLEDSAMYFCASRQYGDQPQHFGDGTRLSIL.

The J gene is TRBJ1-3, the V gene TRBV4-3; TRBD1 aligns across 8 bases. The CDR3 runs to 17 residues. The germline gives CDR1 LGHNA, CDR2 YSLEER. The V and J ends lost 0 bases and 11 bases, in that order; junction bases with no gene match: 15. The CDR3 DNA reads as TGCGCCAGCAGCCAAGATCTTTTCGGGACCCGACAGGGGTCCATATATTTT. This sequence encodes CASSQDLFGTRQGSIYF.

V and J are TRBV15 and TRBJ1-4, with D perhaps TRBD1 (6 bases). This CDR3 has 15 residues. The germline gives CDR1 LNHNV, CDR2 YYDKDF (reference sequence). V was trimmed by 3 bases and J by 1 base, leaving 9 bases between them. CDR3 bases: TGTGCCACCAGCAGCAACAGGGAAACTAATGAAAAACTGTTTTTT. Translated: CATSSNRETNEKLFF.

This clonotype was seen a handful of times. The CDR3 protein is CSVGLTAYTDTQYF. Written as DNA, the CDR3 is TGCAGCGTTGGACTTACCGCTTACACAGATACGCAGTATTTT. The chain links TRBV29-1 to TRBJ2-3; no clear D gene. From germline, CDR1 is SQVTM and CDR2 ANQGSEA. CDR3 length: 14 residues. Trimming removed 4 bases at V and 2 bases at J, with 13 bases between.

The chain recombines TRBV27 with TRBJ2-7; 12 nucleotides align to TRBD1. The V gene end was trimmed by 8 bases and the J gene end by 0 bases; junction bases not matched to a gene: 17. Germline CDR1 and CDR2: MNHEY and SMNVEV (reference sequence). The CDR3 consists of 19 residues. For the CDR3, the DNA is TGTGCCAGCTATATCTTCAAGGGGACAGGGGGCGCGGGCTCCTACGAGCAGTACTTC. Amino acids: CASYIFKGTGGAGSYEQYF.

The CDR3 sequence: CASSLGREQNNEQFF. Here the CDR3 DNA reads TGTGCCAGCAGTCTGGGGCGGGAGCAGAACAATGAGCAGTTCTTC. The rearrangement joins TRBV2 to TRBJ2-1, with 7 bases fitting TRBD2. The junction had 9 bases not matched to a gene; V was cut back by 5 bases and J by 5 bases. CDR1 and CDR2 from the germline V gene are SNHLY and FYNNEI. The CDR3 is made up of 15 amino acids.

A remark on this clonotype: Since the CDR3 does not end with the conserved phenylalanine or tryptophan, this likely comes from a read error. The limits of the CDR3 on the DNA are not certain, so only TCRdb's listed CDR3 is given. V is TRBV11-1 and J is TRBJ2-1. The CDR3 adds up to 13 amino acids, both ends counted. Germline loops: CDR1 SGHAT, CDR2 FQDESV (reference sequence). The CDR3 sequence is CASSLAGVSYAFL.

This clonotype appeared many times. The rearrangement joins TRBV24-1 to TRBJ2-1, with 7 positions matching TRBD2. CDR1 and CDR2 from the germline V gene are KGHDR and SFDVKD. The V segment lost 2 bases and the J segment 9 bases; nucleotides outside the gene matches: 3. This CDR3 contains 13 residues. CDR3 DNA sequence: TGTGCCACCAGTGATTGGGGGGGGAGTGAGCAGTTCTTC. Translated, it gives CATSDWGGSEQFF.

This clonotype has ten or more counts. The chain uses TRBV6-1 and TRBJ1-1; D gene unclear. V lost 6 bases and J lost 2, with 10 bases in between. The CDR3 has 13 amino acids. Germline CDR1 reads MNHNS; CDR2 reads SASEGT. The CDR3, as DNA: TGTGCCAGCAGGTCCGTCGCAAACACTGAAGCTTTCTTT. Translating it yields CASRSVANTEAFF.

In regard to this clonotype: A much larger clone lies one base from this, so it may be a read error. The J gene is TRBJ1-4, the V gene TRBV19, with D unclear. Trimming removed 4 bases at V and 6 bases at J, with 6 bases between. This CDR3 is built from 12 residues. Germline loops: CDR1 LNHDA, CDR2 SQIVND (reference sequence). Written as DNA, the CDR3 is TGTGCCAGTAGTAGCCAAGATGAAAAACTGTTTTTT. It translates to CASSSQDEKLFF. The full variable domain, completed using reference TRBV19 and TRBJ1-4, is DGGITQSPKYLFRKEGQNVTLSCEQNLNHDAMYWYRQDPGQGLRLIYYSQIVNDFQKGDIAEGYSVSREKKESFPLTVTSAQKNPTAFYLCASSSQDEKLFFGSGTQLSVL.

J is TRBJ2-5 and V is TRBV15, with 8 bases matching TRBD2. This CDR3 has 14 residues. Germline lookup yields CDR1 LNHNV and CDR2 YYDKDF (reference sequence). Trimming cost V 5 bases and J 4 bases; bases outside gene matches: 6. The CDR3 here is CATSAGGFGETQYF. CDR3 in DNA: TGTGCCACCAGCGCGGGGGGCTTTGGAGAGACCCAGTACTTC.

This chain connects TRBV18 to TRBJ1-4; D not certain. CDR1 and CDR2 (germline): KGHSH, LQKENI. This CDR3 is 12 amino acids long. V was trimmed by 0 bases and J by 8 bases, leaving 4 bases between them. CDR3 amino acids: CASSPPGEKLFF. The CDR3 DNA follows: TGTGCCAGCTCACCACCGGGGGAAAAACTGTTTTTT.

The chain employs TRBV18 and TRBJ2-6; TRBD1 might be the D (6 bases). V lost 3 bases, J lost 1 base, and 10 bases lay in between. The CDR3 covers 16 residues. Germline CDR1 and CDR2: KGHSH and LQKENI. The CDR3 region has the DNA TGTGCCAGCTCACCCGTAACAGGGTCTGGGGCCAACGTCCTGACTTTC. Translating gives CASSPVTGSGANVLTF.

This clonotype was seen repeatedly, ten times or more. The chain employs TRBV20-1 and TRBJ2-5; TRBD2 matches at 14 bases. Germline CDR1 reads DFQATT; CDR2 reads SNEGSKA (reference sequence). The CDR3 runs 16 residues. Germline trimming cut 6 bases from V and 4 bases from J; bases unmatched to any gene: 10. Here the CDR3 reads CSALSGTSGRRETQYF. CDR3 coding DNA: TGCAGTGCGCTCTCCGGGACTAGCGGGAGAAGAGAGACCCAGTACTTC.

The CDR3 sequence is CASSESSGGSIEQFF. The DNA for the CDR3 is TGTGCCAGCAGTGAAAGTAGCGGGGGGAGTATTGAGCAGTTCTTC. J is TRBJ2-1 and V is TRBV15; TRBD2 agrees at 10 bases. V dropped 10 bases and J dropped 9; count of bases not matched to a gene: 15. In germline, CDR1 is LNHNV, CDR2 YYDKDF (reference sequence). The CDR3 extends over 15 amino acids.

The genes are TRBV2 and TRBJ2-7; D not certain. The CDR3 runs 13 residues. V lost 8 bases to trimming and J lost 7 bases, with 18 bases between them. CDR1 is SNHLY and CDR2 is FYNNEI in the germline V gene. CDR3 bases: TGTGCCAGCTCAATCGACGGGTTGTATGAGCAGTACTTC. Residues: CASSIDGLYEQYF. Drawing the rest from reference TRBV2 and TRBJ2-7, the complete variable domain is EPEVTQTPSHQVTQMGQEVILRCVPISNHLYFYWYRQILGQKVEFLVSFYNNEISEKSEIFDDQFSVERPDGSNFTLKIRSTKLEDSAMYFCASSIDGLYEQYFGPGTRLTVT.

For the CDR3, the DNA is TGTGCCAGCAACGGACGAGCGGGGGGTACCACAGATACGCAGTATTTT. The encoded protein is CASNGRAGGTTDTQYF. The chain recombines TRBV9 with TRBJ2-3; 9 bases fit TRBD2. This CDR3 contains 16 residues. The V gene's germline CDR1 is SGDLS and CDR2 YYNGEE. V lost 6 bases and J lost 2; bases outside the gene matches: 10.

This clonotype was seen at least ten times. This chain joins TRBV12-3 or TRBV12-4 and TRBJ2-7; TRBD2 is a possible D gene (6 bases). V was clipped by 8 bases and J by 4 bases, with 18 bases between them. The CDR3 loop spans 14 amino acids. The CDR3 reads CASLLTGGGYEQYF. The CDR3 bases are TGTGCCAGCCTACTGACCGGGGGAGGTTACGAGCAGTACTTC.

This clonotype has more than one count but fewer than ten. The V call is TRBV9, the J call TRBJ2-5, with 8 nucleotides matching TRBD1. The V and J ends lost 2 bases and 2 bases, in that order; junction bases with no gene match: 2. The germline V gene has CDR1 SGDLS and CDR2 YYNGEE. CDR3 length equals 14 residues. The CDR3 sequence is CASSVGTGQETQYF. CDR3 bases: TGTGCCAGCAGCGTGGGGACAGGACAAGAGACCCAGTACTTC.